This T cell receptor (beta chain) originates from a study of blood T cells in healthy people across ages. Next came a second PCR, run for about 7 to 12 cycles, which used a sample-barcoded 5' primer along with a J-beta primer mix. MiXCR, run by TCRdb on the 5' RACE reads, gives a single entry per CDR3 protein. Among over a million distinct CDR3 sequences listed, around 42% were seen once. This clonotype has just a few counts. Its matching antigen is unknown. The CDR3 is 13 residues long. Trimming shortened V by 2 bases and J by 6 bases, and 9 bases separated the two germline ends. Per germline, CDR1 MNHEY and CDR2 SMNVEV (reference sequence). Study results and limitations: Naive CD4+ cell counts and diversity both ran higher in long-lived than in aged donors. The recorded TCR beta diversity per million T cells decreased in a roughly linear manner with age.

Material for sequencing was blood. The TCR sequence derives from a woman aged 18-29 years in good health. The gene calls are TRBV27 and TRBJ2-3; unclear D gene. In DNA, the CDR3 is TGTGCCAGCAGTTTAAACCTCCCGGATACGCAGTATTTT. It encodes CASSLNLPDTQYF.